The 13 T cell receptor beta chains below were found in one sample sequenced in a study of metastatic and nonmetastatic thyroid tumors. Each patient went into thyroid surgery without having received any treatment. TCRdb re-called the PCR reads with MiXCR. The sample shows around 52,000 clones, almost 30% of them seen only once. The source material was blood. These receptor sequences come from a female donor with papillary thyroid cancer or a benign thyroid nodule (not recorded which). Some clones in this sample may be carry-over from other donors' samples.

This sequence joins TRBV2 and TRBJ1-1; D is ambiguous. Germline V lookup: CDR1 SNHLY, CDR2 FYNNEI. V was clipped by 4 bases and J by 4 bases, with 10 bases between them. The CDR3 has 13 residues. CDR3 residues: CASSGPRFTEAFF. DNA for the CDR3: TGTGCCAGCAGTGGTCCTCGATTCACTGAAGCTTTCTTT.

The V call is TRBV6-1, the J call TRBJ1-2; D not resolved. The length of the CDR3 is 13 residues. Deletions cut 7 bases from V and 5 bases from J, with 14 bases between. From germline, CDR1 is MNHNS and CDR2 SASEGT. CDR3 in amino acids: CASNPRGWYGYTF. The DNA for the CDR3 is TGTGCCAGCAATCCCCGTGGTTGGTATGGCTACACCTTC.

Turning to this clone: An end of the junction differs from the germline gene, which may be a read error. The genes are TRBV6-2 or TRBV6-3 and TRBJ2-3; perhaps TRBD1 as D (6 bases). The CDR3 loop spans 16 amino acids. Per the germline V gene, CDR1 is MNHEY and CDR2 is SVGEGT. The CDR3 DNA is TGTGCCAGCACCCTCGTTGAGGGGGTGGGCCCAGATATGCAGTATTTT. Encoded protein: CASTLVEGVGPDMQYF.

This clone is termed medium-sized. The chain links TRBV10-3 to TRBJ2-3, with a tentative D call TRBD2 (6 bases). The CDR3 covers 14 residues. Germline V gives CDR1 ENHRY, CDR2 SYGVKD. The V end was cut by 0 bases, the J end by 9 bases, with 13 bases between. The CDR3 region is CAISESGGAGTQYF. The CDR3 bases are TGTGCCATCAGTGAGTCCGGAGGGGCGGGGACGCAGTATTTT.

The chain has TRBV5-5 and TRBJ1-3; D call uncertain. Looked up from germline, CDR1 is SGHKS and CDR2 is YYEKEE (reference sequence). The CDR3 is made up of 15 amino acids. V gave up 4 bases and J gave up 0 bases, with 11 bases separating them. In DNA, the CDR3 is TGTGCCAGCAGCCAGGACGTCGGCTCTGGAAACACCATATATTTT. It codes for CASSQDVGSGNTIYF.

The chain uses TRBV19 and TRBJ1-5; D ambiguous. Germline values: CDR1 LNHDA, CDR2 SQIVND (reference sequence). Trimming cost V 6 bases and J 5 bases, with 8 bases left between them. This CDR3 spans 12 amino acids. The CDR3 region has the DNA TGTGCCAGTAGCCCCAATTATCAGCCCCAGCATTTT. Protein sequence: CASSPNYQPQHF. The full variable domain, completed using reference TRBV19 and TRBJ1-5, is DGGITQSPKYLFRKEGQNVTLSCEQNLNHDAMYWYRQDPGQGLRLIYYSQIVNDFQKGDIAEGYSVSREKKESFPLTVTSAQKNPTAFYLCASSPNYQPQHFGDGTRLSIL.

In this sample, this clone is medium-sized. CDR3 DNA sequence: TGTGCCAGCAGTTCCCGGGGGGGCACGGTTTACGAGCAGTACTTC. Translating it yields CASSSRGGTVYEQYF. The chain employs TRBV6-1 and TRBJ2-7; 8 bases line up with TRBD2. The CDR3 contains 15 residues. The V gene's germline CDR1 is MNHNS and CDR2 SASEGT. The trim removed 5 bases at V and 4 bases at J, leaving 10 bases unmatched.

This clone was detected only a few times. This chain joins TRBV9 and TRBJ1-2; TRBD1 is a possible D gene (5 bases). Trimming shortened V by 2 bases and J by 5 bases, and 13 bases separated the two germline ends. The CDR3 runs 14 residues. The germline gives CDR1 SGDLS, CDR2 YYNGEE. The CDR3 here is CASSVGAVLYGYTF. The CDR3 nucleotides read TGTGCCAGCAGCGTTGGGGCGGTACTTTATGGCTACACCTTC.

The chain joins TRBV11-3 to TRBJ2-7; 9 bases align to TRBD1. CDR3 length: 16 residues. From germline, CDR1 is SGHNT and CDR2 YENEEA. V trimming: 0 bases; J trimming: 0 bases; junction bases outside the gene matches: 3. The CDR3: CASSLEGQGSSYEQYF. DNA of the CDR3: TGTGCCAGCAGCTTAGAAGGACAGGGGAGCTCCTACGAGCAGTACTTC.

This chain uses TRBV20-1 with TRBJ1-3; TRBD1 matches at 11 bases. Germline CDR1 is DFQATT and CDR2 is SNEGSKA (reference sequence). The CDR3 is 15 amino acids. V was clipped by 7 bases and J by 7 bases; unmatched bases: 12. The CDR3 is CSVSKRTGGSNTIYF. The CDR3 DNA is TGCAGTGTTAGCAAAAGGACAGGGGGCTCGAACACCATATATTTT.

The chain couples TRBV6-1 to TRBJ2-7; D is unclear. CDR1 and CDR2 from the germline V gene are MNHNS and SASEGT. V was clipped by 8 bases and J by 1 base, with 9 bases between them. The CDR3 is 12 amino acids. The CDR3 spells CASLDRSYEQYF. Here the CDR3 DNA reads TGTGCCAGCCTCGACCGGTCCTACGAGCAGTACTTC.

The gene calls are TRBV12-3 or TRBV12-4 and TRBJ1-6; the match to TRBD1 covers 9 bases. The CDR3 runs to 16 residues. Trimming cost V 3 bases and J 5 bases; bases outside gene matches: 5. The CDR3 reads CASSFGGQGNNSPLHF. The CDR3 bases are TGTGCCAGCAGTTTCGGAGGACAGGGGAATAATTCACCCCTCCACTTT.

The genes are TRBV6-6 and TRBJ2-7; a possible D gene is TRBD2 (6 bases). The DNA matches TRBJ2-1 better at its end, which makes the J call doubtful. Per the germline V gene, CDR1 is MNHNY and CDR2 is SVGAGI (reference sequence). The CDR3 spans 13 residues. The CDR3 coding sequence is TGTGCCAGCAGTTACTCGAATGGAGGGGAGCAGTTCTTC. This codes for CASSYSNGGEQFF.